The next 27 T cell receptor beta chains were all read from a single sample in a study of CD8+CD57+ T cells in acquired aplastic anemia. Genomic DNA constituted the template upon which TCR beta VDJ and CDR3 profiling was performed. TCRdb ran MiXCR on the reads and lists one entry per CDR3 protein. The sample lists some 210,000 distinct CDR3 sequences; 61% were seen once. The specimen sequenced was sorted CD4+, CD8+, or CD8+CD57+ T cells (not recorded which) from PBMCs. The source of these receptors is a human donor in good health.

This chain connects TRBV5-1 to TRBJ2-7, with a tentative D call TRBD2 (6 bases). Trimming removed 0 bases from V and 2 bases from J, with 15 bases in between. CDR1 and CDR2 from the germline V gene are SGHRS and YFSETQ. The CDR3 is 16 residues long. The CDR3 coding sequence is TGCGCCAGCAGCTTGGCCGGACTCGGGGGAACCTACGAGCAGTACTTC. Translated: CASSLAGLGGTYEQYF.

This chain links TRBV7-9 with TRBJ2-7; the D gene is possibly TRBD2 (6 bases). Trimming shortened V by 3 bases and J by 3 bases, and 12 bases separated the two germline ends. This CDR3 region has 14 residues. Germline lookup yields CDR1 SEHNR and CDR2 FQNEAQ (reference sequence). CDR3 coding DNA: TGTGCCAGCAGCTTCGTTGACGGGAGCTACGAGCAGTACTTC. Protein: CASSFVDGSYEQYF.

There are many counts of this clonotype. The V and J genes are TRBV11-3 and TRBJ2-7; TRBD2 agrees at 7 bases. There are 15 residues in the CDR3. Germline V lookup: CDR1 SGHNT, CDR2 YENEEA. Trimming removed 3 bases from V and 4 bases from J; junction bases left unmatched: 9. The chain's CDR3 is CASSFGAGERYEQYF. CDR3 nucleotide sequence: TGTGCCAGCAGCTTCGGGGCGGGAGAGAGGTACGAGCAGTACTTC.

The chain employs TRBV7-2 and TRBJ2-2; weak D call: TRBD2 (6 bases). Between the trimmed V and J ends, which lost 6 bases and 4 bases, there was a span of 15 bases. The CDR3 sequence is 15 residues long. Germline lookup yields CDR1 SGHTA and CDR2 FQGNSA. This CDR3 is CASRLGLGGTGELFF. DNA for the CDR3: TGTGCCAGCAGGTTGGGACTGGGCGGCACCGGGGAGCTGTTTTTT.

The chain links TRBV9 to TRBJ2-2; 9 bases map to TRBD2. CDR3 size: 17 residues. V dropped 10 bases and J dropped 2; count of bases not matched to a gene: 15. CDR1 and CDR2 (germline): SGDLS, YYNGEE. CDR3 sequence: CASAGRIAGANTGELFF. The CDR3 nucleotides are TGTGCCTCAGCGGGGCGTATAGCGGGGGCTAACACCGGGGAGCTGTTTTTT. The full variable domain, with the rest looked up from reference TRBV9 and TRBJ2-2, is DSGVTQTPKHLITATGQRVTLRCSPRSGDLSVYWYQQSLDQGLQFLIQYYNGEERAKGNILERFSAQQFPDLHSELNLSSLELGDSALYFCASAGRIAGANTGELFFGEGSRLTVL.

The chain has TRBV20-1 and TRBJ2-7; 11 bases fit TRBD2. After removal of 4 bases from V and 5 bases from J, the junction contained 10 bases not matched to a gene. The CDR3 is 15 amino acids. Germline CDR1 DFQATT, CDR2 SNEGSKA (reference sequence). CDR3 sequence reads: CSATVAGGTVNEQYF. CDR3 DNA: TGCAGTGCTACGGTAGCGGGGGGGACAGTCAACGAGCAGTACTTC.

A note on this clonotype: At one end, the junction sequence differs from germline, possibly due to a read error. The V and J genes are TRBV6-4 and TRBJ2-5, with D perhaps matching TRBD2 (5 bases). This CDR3 region has 12 residues. Germline assignment: CDR1 MRHNA and CDR2 SNTAGT. The CDR3 is CASSDSNTGISF. As DNA, the CDR3 is TGTGCCAGCAGTGACTCGAACACCGGGATTTCATTC.

The rearrangement links TRBV24-1 to TRBJ1-2; D gene uncertain. This CDR3 has 14 residues. The germline V gene has CDR1 KGHDR and CDR2 SFDVKD. V lost 3 bases and J lost 4, with 11 bases in between. CDR3 DNA: TGTGCCACCAGTGATCCCGACGGGGTCTATGGCTACACCTTC. It codes for CATSDPDGVYGYTF.

This clonotype was counted only a few times. The V call is TRBV7-6, the J call TRBJ2-3; no definite D call. Trimming pared 0 bases from V and 1 base from J, leaving 8 bases between. The V gene's germline CDR1 is SGHVS and CDR2 FNYEAQ. The CDR3 has 15 amino acids. The DNA for the CDR3 is TGTGCCAGCAGCTTAGCGACCAGCGGCACAGATACGCAGTATTTT. This translates into CASSLATSGTDTQYF.

CDR3 in DNA: TGTGCCATCAGTGGGGGACAGCCCTATGGCTACACCTTC. Its translation: CAISGGQPYGYTF. The rearrangement links TRBV10-3 to TRBJ1-2; 7 positions agree with TRBD1. The CDR3 loop spans 13 amino acids. In germline, CDR1 is ENHRY, CDR2 SYGVKD. V lost 4 bases, J lost 4 bases, and 3 bases stayed unmatched.

At least ten counts were recorded for this clonotype. The chain recombines TRBV6-5 with TRBJ1-4, with 9 positions matching TRBD1. CDR1 and CDR2 from the germline V gene are MNHEY and SVGAGI. This CDR3 region has 13 residues. J was trimmed by 7 bases and V by 6 bases; bases with no gene match: 3. CDR3 protein: CASRDRGGEKLFF. For the CDR3, the DNA is TGTGCCAGCAGGGACAGGGGCGGTGAAAAACTGTTTTTT.

This clonotype was seen more than once but under ten times. The gene calls are TRBV11-2 and TRBJ1-1, with D perhaps TRBD1 (5 bases). Germline V gives CDR1 SGHAT, CDR2 FQNNGV. There are 14 residues in the CDR3. Trimming took off 1 base at V and 1 base at J, with 7 bases between the two ends. CDR3: CASSLVQGNTEAFF. The CDR3 coding sequence is TGTGCCAGCAGCTTAGTGCAGGGGAACACTGAAGCTTTCTTT.

In this sample, this clonotype turned up many times. The chain uses TRBV19 and TRBJ2-7; 8 nucleotides match TRBD1. This CDR3 has 14 residues. The V and J ends lost 7 bases and 6 bases, in that order; junction bases with no gene match: 11. The V gene's germline CDR1 is LNHDA and CDR2 SQIVND (reference sequence). The CDR3 protein is CASTSGQGGSEQYF. The CDR3 DNA reads TGTGCCAGTACGAGTGGACAGGGAGGCTCCGAGCAGTACTTC.

This clonotype came up many times. CDR3 sequence: CASSPGTSGSSYEQYF. The CDR3 DNA follows: TGTGCCAGCAGCCCTGGGACTAGCGGGAGCTCCTACGAGCAGTACTTC. The rearrangement joins TRBV11-1 to TRBJ2-7; 14 bases align to TRBD2. Trimming cost V 5 bases and J 0 bases; bases outside gene matches: 3. Germline CDR1 and CDR2: SGHAT and FQDESV (reference sequence). The CDR3 contains 16 residues.

The CDR3: CASSTRRTVQETQYF. The CDR3 nucleotides are TGTGCCAGCAGCACTCGGCGAACCGTCCAAGAGACCCAGTACTTC. This chain connects TRBV7-8 to TRBJ2-5; D unclear. The CDR3 length is 15 residues. Germline V gives CDR1 SGHVS, CDR2 FQNEAQ. The V and J ends lost 5 bases and 1 base respectively, with 14 bases between them.

The chain uses TRBV20-1 and TRBJ2-6; D remains ambiguous. Looked up from germline, CDR1 is DFQATT and CDR2 is SNEGSKA (reference sequence). The V end lost 2 bases, the J end lost 6 bases, and 11 bases lay between the germline ends. The CDR3 sequence is 14 residues long. CDR3 bases: TGCAGTGCTAGATTACCAAACGAGGCCAACGTCCTGACTTTC. This gives the protein CSARLPNEANVLTF.

This clonotype was counted a single time. The J gene is TRBJ2-3, the V gene TRBV29-1; D gene unclear. Germline V gene sequence: CDR1 SQVTM, CDR2 ANQGSEA. Trimming pared 1 base from V and 1 base from J, leaving 9 bases between. This CDR3 contains 14 residues. CDR3 DNA sequence: TGCAGCGTTGAAGCCCCGGGCCGCACAGATACGCAGTATTTT. Its translation: CSVEAPGRTDTQYF.

Remarks on this clonotype: No conserved phenylalanine or tryptophan ends this CDR3, so it is likely a read error. The rearrangement joins TRBV15 to TRBJ1-5; the D gene is possibly TRBD1 (5 bases). Germline CDR1 LNHNV, CDR2 YYDKDF (reference sequence). CDR3 length: 15 residues. The CDR3 sequence is CAASRDAPSNQPQHS. DNA of the CDR3: TGTGCCGCCAGCAGGGACGCCCCGAGCAATCAGCCCCAGCATTCT.

The DNA for the CDR3 is TGTGCCAGCAGCCATCCCGGGACAGTGAACACTGAAGCTTTCTTT. As protein: CASSHPGTVNTEAFF. The chain recombines TRBV7-8 with TRBJ1-1; 7 bases agree with TRBD1. Germline V lookup: CDR1 SGHVS, CDR2 FQNEAQ. The CDR3 is made up of 15 amino acids. V was pared by 5 bases and J by 0 bases, with 6 bases of the junction left unmatched.

This clonotype was detected only once. Relative to the germline gene, one junction end is altered; a read error may explain this. This sequence joins TRBV6-1 and TRBJ2-7, with 12 bases matching TRBD1. The germline V gene encodes CDR1 MNHNS and CDR2 SASEGT. There are 17 residues in the CDR3. The CDR3 region is CASSAGQGAYDSHEQCF. DNA of the CDR3: TGTGCCAGCAGTGCGGGACAGGGGGCCTATGACTCCCACGAGCAGTGCTTC.

V gene TRBV30 combines with J gene TRBJ2-1, with 12 bases aligning to TRBD2. Trimming removed 1 base from V and 2 bases from J; junction bases left unmatched: 0. This CDR3 region has 15 residues. Looked up from germline, CDR1 is GTSNPN and CDR2 is SVGIG (reference sequence). CDR3 residues: CAWSGTSGAYNEQFF. For the CDR3, the DNA is TGTGCCTGGAGTGGGACTAGCGGGGCCTACAATGAGCAGTTCTTC.

The chain combines TRBV15 with TRBJ1-2; TRBD1 is a possible D gene (6 bases). Germline V gene data show CDR1 as LNHNV and CDR2 as YYDKDF (reference sequence). Between the trimmed V and J ends, which lost 4 bases and 7 bases, there was a span of 25 bases. This CDR3 region has 17 residues. The CDR3, as DNA: TGTGCCACCAGCACCGGAGGGGATGACAGGCACGTCGGTGGCTACACCTTC. Its translation is CATSTGGDDRHVGGYTF.

The rearrangement uses TRBV24-1 and TRBJ1-2, with D perhaps TRBD1 (6 bases). This CDR3 comprises 13 residues. The germline V and J ends were trimmed by 3 bases and 4 bases, with 8 bases remaining between them. Germline CDR1 reads KGHDR; CDR2 reads SFDVKD. CDR3 sequence (DNA): TGTGCCACCAGTGATGGACAGAGCTATGGCTACACCTTC. Its protein is CATSDGQSYGYTF.

This clonotype was found many times. This rearrangement joins TRBV19 to TRBJ2-7; D gene uncertain. The V gene's germline CDR1 is LNHDA and CDR2 SQIVND (reference sequence). The CDR3 contains 14 residues. V was clipped by 2 bases and J by 3 bases, with 11 bases between them. CDR3 nucleotides: TGTGCCAGTAGTATAAGAGGTCCCTTCTACGAGCAGTACTTC. Translation: CASSIRGPFYEQYF.

V and J are TRBV6-4 and TRBJ1-1; perhaps TRBD1 as D (5 bases). V lost 1 base, J lost 9 bases, and 12 bases lay in between. Germline assignment: CDR1 MRHNA and CDR2 SNTAGT. CDR3 length: 13 amino acids. CDR3 residues: CASSDFEGSKAFF. The CDR3 nucleotides are TGTGCCAGCAGTGACTTCGAGGGGAGTAAAGCTTTCTTT.

This clonotype was detected only a few times. The chain is built from TRBV10-3 and TRBJ1-2, with unresolved D. The V end was cut by 0 bases, the J end by 3 bases, with 11 bases between. The germline CDR1 and CDR2 sequences are ENHRY and SYGVKD. CDR3 size: 15 residues. The CDR3: CAISESGIPYYGYTF. The CDR3 coding sequence is TGTGCCATCAGTGAGTCGGGGATCCCATACTATGGCTACACCTTC.

This clonotype was observed a few times. This rearrangement joins TRBV4-1 to TRBJ2-5; D possibly matches TRBD1 or TRBD2 (6 bases each). This CDR3 spans 15 amino acids. The germline gives CDR1 MGHRA, CDR2 YSYEKL. The V end was cut by 1 base, the J end by 4 bases, with 13 bases between. The CDR3 coding sequence is TGCGCCAGCAGCCAAGGGAGGGGGGAAGGAGAGACCCAGTACTTC. Translation: CASSQGRGEGETQYF.